These 2 T cell receptor beta chains came from one sample sequenced in a study of cytomegalovirus exposure and HLA in healthy donors (dated by TCRdb to the late 2010s). Receptor libraries were prepared by the immunoSEQ multiplex PCR assay. TCRdb provides this immuneACCESS table in a form limited to in-frame rearrangements. Some clones are lacking; in checked studies, under half of them reflect an unresolved V gene, and why the rest are absent is not known. In all, the sample holds hundreds of thousands of clones, and over 65% of those were seen once. In total, the top ten clones hold 5.5% to 7% of the sample. Sequencing was carried out using PBMCs. The receptors here all came from a woman aged 18-35 years in good health and CMV-seronegative.

The V gene is TRBV11-2, the J gene TRBJ2-1; no firm D call. The length of the CDR3 is 14 residues. The germline CDR1 and CDR2 sequences are SGHAT and FQNNGV. Trimming stripped 1 base from V and 7 bases from J, with 11 bases between. CDR3 DNA: TGTGCCAGCAGCTTAGCCGTAAGGTTAAATGAGCAGTTCTTC. It is translated as CASSLAVRLNEQFF.

The V gene is TRBV30, the J gene TRBJ1-2, with TRBD1 as a possible D gene (5 bases). CDR1 and CDR2 (germline): GTSNPN, SVGIG (reference sequence). This CDR3 has 13 residues. V shed 0 bases and J shed 4 bases, with 9 bases lying between them. This chain's CDR3 is CAWSVLDSYGYTF. CDR3 DNA sequence: TGTGCCTGGAGTGTACTTGACAGCTATGGCTACACCTTC.